Below are 27 T cell receptor beta chains sequenced from a single sample in a study of shared clonotypes between healthy human individuals. Generated by immunoSEQ multiplex PCR, the TCRdb table keeps only in-frame clones and is missing some. The table has approximately 470,000 clones, 78% seen once. The sequenced sample consisted of PBMCs. Receptors were obtained from a woman aged 40 to 50 in good health. Some clones in this sample may be carry-over from other donors' samples.

The chain couples TRBV19 to TRBJ1-2; D is unclear. Germline lookup yields CDR1 LNHDA and CDR2 SQIVND (reference sequence). Trimming cost V 6 bases and J 5 bases, with 16 bases left between them. This CDR3 has 14 residues. CDR3 residues: CASSPVGERYGYTF. The CDR3 DNA reads TGTGCCAGTAGCCCCGTCGGGGAAAGGTATGGCTACACCTTC.

The chain uses TRBV5-1 and TRBJ1-4; D unclear. The germline V and J ends were trimmed by 4 bases and 4 bases, with 17 bases remaining between them. CDR3 size: 16 residues. The germline V gene has CDR1 SGHRS and CDR2 YFSETQ. The CDR3 spells CASSLIPGGGNEKLFF. The CDR3 DNA reads as TGCGCCAGCAGCCTCATCCCGGGCGGTGGTAATGAAAAACTGTTTTTT. The full variable domain, rest sourced from reference TRBV5-1 and TRBJ1-4, is KAGVTQTPRYLIKTRGQQVTLSCSPISGHRSVSWYQQTPGQGLQFLFEYFSETQRNKGNFPGRFSGRQFSNSRSEMNVSTLELGDSALYLCASSLIPGGGNEKLFFGSGTQLSVL.

This rearrangement joins TRBV9 to TRBJ2-5, with a possible D match to TRBD1 (6 bases). CDR1 is SGDLS and CDR2 is YYNGEE in the germline V gene. V was shortened by 3 bases and J by 4 bases, with 19 bases between the two germline ends. The length of the CDR3 is 16 residues. The DNA of the CDR3 is TGTGCCAGCAGCGATCGCCGGGACACGGGGAGAGAGACCCAGTACTTC. Protein product: CASSDRRDTGRETQYF.

This sequence joins TRBV5-1 and TRBJ2-5; D gene uncertain. The V end lost 5 bases, the J end lost 4 bases, and 12 bases lay between the germline ends. CDR3 length: 13 residues. The V gene's germline CDR1 is SGHRS and CDR2 YFSETQ. CDR3 sequence reads: CASRDGMGETQYF. CDR3 coding DNA: TGCGCCAGCAGGGACGGTATGGGAGAGACCCAGTACTTC.

This sequence joins TRBV5-8 and TRBJ2-3; 7 nucleotides align to TRBD2. Per germline, CDR1 SGHTS and CDR2 YDEGEE. The CDR3 has 16 amino acids. Trimming cost V 7 bases and J 11 bases; bases outside gene matches: 22. CDR3 amino acids: CASLPFGEGLIRGQYF. The CDR3, as DNA: TGTGCCAGCCTCCCTTTTGGGGAGGGCCTGATCCGTGGGCAGTATTTT.

V usage is TRBV30 and J usage is TRBJ2-3; 7 nucleotides align to TRBD2. The V gene's germline CDR1 is GTSNPN and CDR2 SVGIG (reference sequence). Losses at the gene ends were 3 bases for V and 3 bases for J; bases not matched to a gene: 9. The CDR3 is made up of 15 amino acids. The CDR3 sequence: CAWRALGGSTDTQYF. CDR3 coding DNA: TGTGCCTGGAGGGCACTGGGCGGGAGTACAGATACGCAGTATTTT.

The chain carries TRBV9 and TRBJ1-1; the match to TRBD1 covers 8 bases. This CDR3 spans 13 amino acids. Unmatched junction bases numbered 6, after V lost 6 bases and J lost 5 bases. Germline CDR1 is SGDLS and CDR2 is YYNGEE. CDR3 DNA sequence: TGTGCCAGCACCCCACAGGGGGGAACTGAAGCTTTCTTT. It translates to CASTPQGGTEAFF. The full variable domain, in which reference TRBV9 and TRBJ1-1 provide the parts outside the CDR3, is DSGVTQTPKHLITATGQRVTLRCSPRSGDLSVYWYQQSLDQGLQFLIQYYNGEERAKGNILERFSAQQFPDLHSELNLSSLELGDSALYFCASTPQGGTEAFFGQGTRLTVV.

The chain combines TRBV6-6 with TRBJ1-4, with D unclear. This CDR3 has 14 amino acids. From germline, CDR1 is MNHNY and CDR2 SVGAGI (reference sequence). The V end was cut by 0 bases, the J end by 10 bases, with 12 bases between. The CDR3 DNA follows: TGTGCCAGCAGTTACTCGGAGCAGGCCGGAAAACTGTTTTTT. Translating it yields CASSYSEQAGKLFF.

The J gene is TRBJ1-1, the V gene TRBV6-5, with D tentatively TRBD1 (5 bases). The germline V and J ends were trimmed by 1 base and 1 base, with 10 bases remaining between them. This CDR3 comprises 15 residues. Looked up from germline, CDR1 is MNHEY and CDR2 is SVGAGI. The CDR3 here is CASSYYGTGNTEAFF. Written as DNA, the CDR3 is TGTGCCAGCAGTTACTACGGGACGGGGAACACTGAAGCTTTCTTT.

In this sample, this clone turned up many times. The genes are TRBV18 and TRBJ1-1; D is ambiguous. CDR3 length: 13 residues. The germline gives CDR1 KGHSH, CDR2 LQKENI. Trimming stripped 6 bases from V and 3 bases from J, with 11 bases between. Written as DNA, the CDR3 is TGTGCCAGCTCGCCCGACCGATACACTGAAGCTTTCTTT. Translating gives CASSPDRYTEAFF.

As for this clone: A much larger clone is a single base away; this may be a read error. At the DNA level, this CDR3 is encoded by other sequences in the same sample as well. The chain is built from TRBV29-1 and TRBJ1-1, with D tentatively TRBD1 (5 bases). The CDR3 extends over 12 amino acids. The V gene lost 6 bases and the J gene lost 6 bases, with 14 bases spanning the gap. Germline V gives CDR1 SQVTM, CDR2 ANQGSEA. The CDR3 here is CSVGDGLAEAFF. CDR3 bases: TGCAGCGTAGGGGATGGCCTGGCTGAAGCTTTCTTT. Full variable domain (remainder filled in from reference TRBV29-1 and TRBJ1-1): SAVISQKPSRDICQRGTSLTIQCQVDSQVTMMFWYRQQPGQSLTLIATANQGSEATYESGFVIDKFPISRPNLTFSTLTVSNMSPEDSSIYLCSVGDGLAEAFFGQGTRLTVV.

V gene TRBV2 combines with J gene TRBJ2-5, with 10 bases aligning to TRBD2. This CDR3 comprises 15 residues. V trimming: 6 bases; J trimming: 0 bases; junction bases outside the gene matches: 4. Germline V gene data show CDR1 as SNHLY and CDR2 as FYNNEI. CDR3 residues: CASRVGTSDQETQYF. The CDR3 DNA is TGTGCCAGCAGGGTCGGGACTAGCGACCAAGAGACCCAGTACTTC.

The J gene is TRBJ2-7, the V gene TRBV7-2; D remains unclear. Deletions cut 6 bases from V and 2 bases from J, with 11 bases between. The CDR3 consists of 13 residues. Germline values: CDR1 SGHTA, CDR2 FQGNSA. The DNA for the CDR3 is TGTGCCAGCAGACCAAGCTCCGCCTACGAGCAGTACTTC. Translating it yields CASRPSSAYEQYF.

This chain connects TRBV4-3 to TRBJ1-4; D is possibly TRBD1 (5 bases). The CDR3 contains 15 residues. The germline gives CDR1 LGHNA, CDR2 YSLEER. The V end was cut by 0 bases, the J end by 6 bases, with 11 bases between. The CDR3 loop is CASSQEKGRDEKLFF. CDR3 nucleotide sequence: TGCGCCAGCAGCCAAGAAAAGGGGAGGGATGAAAAACTGTTTTTT.

CDR3 amino acids: CASSIAGRADTQYF. CDR3 nucleotides: TGTGCCAGCAGCATAGCGGGACGGGCAGATACGCAGTATTTT. The rearrangement joins TRBV28 to TRBJ2-3, with 8 bases fitting TRBD2. The CDR3 spans 14 residues. J lost 4 bases, V lost 6 bases, and 6 bases had no gene match. Per germline, CDR1 MDHEN and CDR2 SYDVKM.

This chain uses TRBV19 with TRBJ1-1, with a tentative D call TRBD1 (5 bases). V lost 6 bases, J lost 7 bases, and 18 bases lay in between. The V gene's germline CDR1 is LNHDA and CDR2 SQIVND (reference sequence). The CDR3 extends over 14 amino acids. The CDR3 DNA reads TGTGCCAGTAGCGCTACAGGAGATGGGGTTGAAGCTTTCTTT. It specifies CASSATGDGVEAFF. Looking up the rest from reference TRBV19 and TRBJ1-1 gives the full variable domain: DGGITQSPKYLFRKEGQNVTLSCEQNLNHDAMYWYRQDPGQGLRLIYYSQIVNDFQKGDIAEGYSVSREKKESFPLTVTSAQKNPTAFYLCASSATGDGVEAFFGQGTRLTVV.

The chain combines TRBV5-1 with TRBJ2-5, with D uncertain. Germline assignment: CDR1 SGHRS and CDR2 YFSETQ. This CDR3 contains 15 residues. V was trimmed by 3 bases and J by 4 bases, leaving 16 bases between them. In DNA, the CDR3 is TGCGCCAGCAGCTCTTATGACCCCAATTTAGAGACCCAGTACTTC. It codes for CASSSYDPNLETQYF.

This clone was counted a few times. At one boundary the junction diverges from the germline segment, which might be a read error. The V call is TRBV7-7, the J call TRBJ2-3; D perhaps matches TRBD2 (6 bases). The CDR3 extends over 14 amino acids. The germline V gene encodes CDR1 SSHAT and CDR2 FNYEAQ (reference sequence). CDR3 DNA sequence: TGTGCCAGCAGCTCTGCTACTAGCAAAGATACGCAGTATTTT. Translating it yields CASSSATSKDTQYF.

V is TRBV2 and J is TRBJ2-5, with D possibly matching TRBD2 (5 bases). Germline V gene data show CDR1 as SNHLY and CDR2 as FYNNEI. The CDR3 has 12 amino acids. Trimming pared 8 bases from V and 4 bases from J, leaving 11 bases between. The CDR3 loop reads CASGWTRETQYF. The DNA of the CDR3 is TGTGCCAGCGGGTGGACTCGAGAGACCCAGTACTTC.

The chain employs TRBV7-9 and TRBJ2-7, with D tentatively TRBD1 (5 bases). From germline, CDR1 is SEHNR and CDR2 FQNEAQ (reference sequence). V was clipped by 5 bases and J by 5 bases, with 13 bases between them. CDR3 size: 13 residues. CDR3 loop: CASSPQGRNEQYF. CDR3 nucleotide sequence: TGTGCCAGCAGCCCGCAGGGAAGAAACGAGCAGTACTTC.

V is TRBV19 and J is TRBJ2-7; 10 nucleotides align to TRBD2. From germline, CDR1 is LNHDA and CDR2 SQIVND (reference sequence). CDR3 length: 14 amino acids. The V and J ends lost 9 bases and 1 base, in that order; junction bases with no gene match: 6. CDR3 residues: CASSGTSVSYEQYF. CDR3 in DNA: TGTGCCAGCAGTGGGACTAGCGTTTCCTACGAGCAGTACTTC.

The chain is built from TRBV10-3 and TRBJ2-7; maybe TRBD2 (5 bases). Trimming pared 11 bases from V and 3 bases from J, leaving 23 bases between. The germline V gene has CDR1 ENHRY and CDR2 SYGVKD. CDR3 length: 15 residues. Written as DNA, the CDR3 is TGTGCCGCGGCGGCGGGCCTCCCGAGTGGCTACGAGCAGTACTTC. Its protein product is CAAAAGLPSGYEQYF.

Only one count was recorded for this clone. This sequence joins TRBV7-8 and TRBJ2-7; weak D call: TRBD2 (5 bases). V was trimmed by 4 bases and J by 4 bases, leaving 17 bases between them. This CDR3 is built from 15 residues. In germline, CDR1 is SGHVS, CDR2 FQNEAQ. The chain's CDR3 is CASSSQRARGYEQYF. Here the CDR3 DNA reads TGTGCCAGCAGCTCCCAAAGGGCCCGGGGATACGAGCAGTACTTC.

The V call is TRBV7-3, the J call TRBJ2-3; TRBD2 matches 7 bases. With V trimmed by 3 bases and J by 2 bases, 2 bases remained unmatched. The CDR3 covers 14 residues. Germline-derived CDR1 and CDR2 are SGHTA and FQGTGA. The CDR3 reads CASSLGLTTDTQYF. The CDR3 DNA reads TGTGCCAGCAGCTTGGGACTAACCACAGATACGCAGTATTTT.

This clone was recorded once. A much larger clonotype is one base distant, so this may be a read error. This chain connects TRBV7-3 to TRBJ1-4; TRBD1 matches 12 bases. CDR3 length: 19 amino acids. CDR1 and CDR2 (germline): SGHTA, FQGTGA. V dropped 3 bases and J dropped 7; count of bases not matched to a gene: 15. The CDR3 sequence is CASSLAQLGQGARGEKLFF. In DNA form, the CDR3 reads TGTGCCAGCAGCTTGGCCCAGTTGGGACAGGGGGCGCGAGGTGAAAAACTGTTTTTT.

This rearrangement joins TRBV4-2 to TRBJ2-3, with D uncertain. There are 16 residues in the CDR3. The germline V and J ends were trimmed by 6 bases and 0 bases, with 16 bases remaining between them. Germline V gene lookup returns CDR1 LGHNA and CDR2 YNFKEQ. Written as DNA, the CDR3 is TGTGCCAGCAGTCTTGCTAGTGGGGTAAGCACAGATACGCAGTATTTT. Amino acids: CASSLASGVSTDTQYF.

This chain connects TRBV5-6 to TRBJ1-1, with TRBD1 matching over 8 bases. Trimming took 0 bases from V and 5 from J; bases not matched to a gene: 6. CDR1 and CDR2 from the germline V gene are SGHDT and YYEEEE. This CDR3 contains 15 residues. The CDR3 DNA reads as TGTGCCAGCAGCTTGGCTGGACAGGGTCGGACTGAAGCTTTCTTT. Its translation: CASSLAGQGRTEAFF. The complete variable domain, with remaining parts taken from reference TRBV5-6 and TRBJ1-1, reads DAGVTQSPTHLIKTRGQQVTLRCSPKSGHDTVSWYQQALGQGPQFIFQYYEEEERQRGNFPDRFSGHQFPNYSSELNVNALLLGDSALYLCASSLAGQGRTEAFFGQGTRLTVV.